This TCR beta chain appears in the sequencing data of a study of preoperative IRX-2 immunotherapy in early breast cancer. Sequencing used immunoSEQ multiplex PCR; TCRdb keeps in-frame clones, though not all of them. Among fewer than 40,000 clones listed, roughly 89% were seen once. Treatment: preoperative locoregional IRX-2 cytokine immunotherapy. Samples came from a phase Ib trial of preoperative locoregional IRX-2 cytokine immunotherapy. Germline assignment: CDR1 SGHVT and CDR2 SQSDAQ. This CDR3 has 14 residues. Points on this clone: Sequence at one end of the junction differs from germline and may be a read error.

The genes are TRBV7-4 and TRBJ1-1; D not resolved. Sequenced material: tumor tissue, taken after IRX-2 immunotherapy. This TCR was sampled from a human donor with breast cancer. The CDR3 sequence is CASSQAGGETEVFF. The CDR3 DNA reads TGTGCCAGCAGCCAAGCAGGAGGTGAGACTGAAGTTTTCTTT. Combining the CDR3 with reference TRBV7-4 and TRBJ1-1 gives the whole variable domain GAGVSQSPRYKVAKRGRDVALRCDSISGHVTLYWYRQTLGQGSEVLTYSQSDAQRDKSGRPSGRFSAERPERSVSTLKIQRTEQGDSAVYLCASSQAGGETEVFFGQGTRLTVV.